These 26 T cell receptor beta chains came from one sample sequenced in a study of cytotoxic CD8 clonotypes in ibrutinib-treated CLL. Assay: immunoSEQ multiplex PCR; the TCRdb copy retains only in-frame clones and omits some. The sample holds fewer than 300,000 clones, roughly 76% seen once. The source was PBMCs, collected at disease progression, from a patient treated with ibrutinib. The source of these receptors is a human donor with chronic lymphocytic leukemia.

The chain couples TRBV28 to TRBJ1-5; tentative D call: TRBD1 (5 bases). Germline loops: CDR1 MDHEN, CDR2 SYDVKM. The CDR3 is made up of 15 amino acids. The V end lost 3 bases, the J end lost 11 bases, and 20 bases lay between the germline ends. The CDR3 loop is CASSLSGTKDKTQHF. Written as DNA, the CDR3 is TGTGCCAGCAGTTTGTCCGGGACTAAGGACAAGACCCAGCATTTT.

The gene calls are TRBV11-3 and TRBJ2-7; possible D gene TRBD2, 5 bases. Germline V CDR1 and CDR2: SGHNT, YENEEA. The CDR3 extends over 14 amino acids. With 5 bases removed from V and 7 bases from J, the gap between germline ends came to 18 bases. The CDR3 DNA sequence: TGTGCCAGCAGCCACGCCGCGTCTTCGGGGGAGCAGTACTTC. Translation gives CASSHAASSGEQYF.

The rearrangement uses TRBV27 and TRBJ2-7, with 10 positions matching TRBD1. V lost 8 bases, J lost 4 bases, and 5 bases stayed unmatched. The CDR3 contains 13 residues. Germline V gene lookup returns CDR1 MNHEY and CDR2 SMNVEV (reference sequence). This CDR3 reads CASSRQGAYEQYF. The CDR3 nucleotides read TGTGCCAGCTCAAGACAGGGGGCGTACGAGCAGTACTTC.

The genes are TRBV7-2 and TRBJ2-3; 9 positions agree with TRBD1. V lost 3 bases and J lost 2; bases outside the gene matches: 15. Germline V gene lookup returns CDR1 SGHTA and CDR2 FQGNSA. The CDR3 contains 19 residues. CDR3 sequence reads: CASSFRISGTGSPTDTQYF. The CDR3 bases are TGTGCCAGCAGCTTTAGAATATCCGGGACAGGGAGTCCCACAGATACGCAGTATTTT.

This chain uses TRBV27 with TRBJ1-1; TRBD1 might be the D (6 bases). The CDR3 totals 13 residues. V dropped 3 bases and J dropped 6 bases, with 11 bases sitting between them. The germline V gene has CDR1 MNHEY and CDR2 SMNVEV (reference sequence). The CDR3 DNA is TGTGCCAGCAGTTTCGCGGGGGCCGCTGAAGCTTTCTTT. This gives the protein CASSFAGAAEAFF.

The J gene is TRBJ2-3, the V gene TRBV6-5, with TRBD1 as a possible D gene (5 bases). The CDR3 contains 13 residues. Germline V gene sequence: CDR1 MNHEY, CDR2 SVGAGI. V was clipped by 6 bases and J by 5 bases, with 12 bases between them. CDR3: CASSRAVGDTQYF. CDR3 coding DNA: TGTGCCAGCAGCAGGGCGGTGGGAGATACGCAGTATTTT.

The chain employs TRBV6-1 and TRBJ1-2; D not resolved. Germline CDR1 reads MNHNS; CDR2 reads SASEGT. CDR3 length: 16 amino acids. Trimming shortened V by 0 bases and J by 4 bases, and 15 bases separated the two germline ends. Here the CDR3 DNA reads TGTGCCAGCAGTGAAGCTTCGATCGGGTTCTTCTATGGCTACACCTTC. Its translation: CASSEASIGFFYGYTF.

The chain links TRBV29-1 to TRBJ2-7, with 9 nucleotides matching TRBD1. Trimming cost V 5 bases and J 4 bases; bases outside gene matches: 12. CDR1 is SQVTM and CDR2 is ANQGSEA in the germline V gene. The CDR3 runs 15 residues. CDR3 in DNA: TGCAGCGTTTACCTGAGGGGACAGGGCACTTACGAGCAGTACTTC. This encodes CSVYLRGQGTYEQYF.

This clone appeared a few times. The CDR3 reads CASSRSGRFYGYTF. CDR3 nucleotides: TGTGCCAGCAGCCGTAGCGGGCGATTCTATGGCTACACCTTC. V and J are TRBV28 and TRBJ1-2; no firm D call. Trimming stripped 6 bases from V and 4 bases from J, with 15 bases between. Germline V gene sequence: CDR1 MDHEN, CDR2 SYDVKM. The length of the CDR3 is 14 residues.

The chain couples TRBV11-2 to TRBJ2-5; TRBD1 is a possible D gene (5 bases). CDR1 is SGHAT, CDR2 FQNNGV, per germline. V was pared by 4 bases and J by 5 bases, with 14 bases between. This CDR3 contains 14 residues. CDR3 DNA sequence: TGTGCCAGCAGCTCACTCCAGGGTGGGGAGACCCAGTACTTC. It yields the protein CASSSLQGGETQYF.

Worth noting for this clone: Other DNA sequences in this sample translate to the same CDR3. The chain carries TRBV15 and TRBJ2-1; weak D call: TRBD2 (5 bases). With 0 bases removed from V and 6 bases from J, the gap between germline ends came to 12 bases. CDR1 is LNHNV and CDR2 is YYDKDF in the germline V gene (reference sequence). This CDR3 spans 15 amino acids. The CDR3 bases are TGTGCCACCAGCAGAGATCGGGGAAGGGTCAATGAGCAGTTCTTC. It is translated as CATSRDRGRVNEQFF. The full variable domain, its missing parts supplied by reference TRBV15 and TRBJ2-1, is DAMVIQNPRYQVTQFGKPVTLSCSQTLNHNVMYWYQQKSSQAPKLLFHYYDKDFNNEADTPDNFQSRRPNTSFCFLDIRSPGLGDTAMYLCATSRDRGRVNEQFFGPGTRLTVL.

This clone was counted a few times. The chain couples TRBV4-2 to TRBJ1-5; 9 positions agree with TRBD1. CDR1 and CDR2 from the germline V gene are LGHNA and YNFKEQ. This CDR3 has 16 residues. The trim removed 2 bases at V and 1 base at J, leaving 3 bases unmatched. Here the CDR3 reads CASSQRDRASNQPQHF. The CDR3 bases are TGTGCCAGCAGCCAACGGGACAGGGCAAGCAATCAGCCCCAGCATTTT.

This clone has just a few counts. The CDR3 coding sequence is TGTGCCAGCAGCCAGAGACAACACCCCCTCTCTGGGGCCAACGTCCTGACTTTC. Protein sequence: CASSQRQHPLSGANVLTF. This rearrangement joins TRBV14 to TRBJ2-6; D gene uncertain. The CDR3 runs to 18 residues. In germline, CDR1 is SGHDN, CDR2 FVKESK. V lost 3 bases and J 0 bases, leaving 15 bases between the germline ends. Using reference TRBV14 and TRBJ2-6 for the parts outside the CDR3, the full variable domain is EAGVTQFPSHSVIEKGQTVTLRCDPISGHDNLYWYRRVMGKEIKFLLHFVKESKQDESGMPNNRFLAERTGGTYSTLKVQPAELEDSGVYFCASSQRQHPLSGANVLTFGAGSRLTVL.

This rearrangement joins TRBV6-5 to TRBJ2-3; D ambiguous. Germline V gene lookup returns CDR1 MNHEY and CDR2 SVGAGI. CDR3 length: 12 amino acids. Trimming shortened V by 2 bases and J by 5 bases, and 5 bases separated the two germline ends. CDR3 DNA sequence: TGTGCCAGCAGTTACGACCGAGATACGCAGTATTTT. Translated: CASSYDRDTQYF.

The chain recombines TRBV4-3 with TRBJ2-1; TRBD2 agrees at 9 bases. The germline CDR1 and CDR2 sequences are LGHNA and YSLEER. The V and J ends lost 1 base and 3 bases, in that order; junction bases with no gene match: 4. The CDR3 has 16 residues. CDR3 in DNA: TGCGCCAGCAGCCAAGTTAGCGGGAGTGGCTACAATGAGCAGTTCTTC. It encodes CASSQVSGSGYNEQFF.

This rearrangement joins TRBV4-1 to TRBJ2-2; unclear D gene. Trimming shortened V by 0 bases and J by 4 bases, and 12 bases separated the two germline ends. The germline V gene encodes CDR1 MGHRA and CDR2 YSYEKL. The CDR3 contains 16 residues. The CDR3 DNA follows: TGCGCCAGCAGCCAAGAGGGGTTCCCGTTCACCGGGGAGCTGTTTTTT. Translating gives CASSQEGFPFTGELFF.

This clone showed up just a few times. The chain is built from TRBV10-3 and TRBJ2-7; 12 bases are a match to TRBD1. CDR3 length: 15 amino acids. Germline lookup yields CDR1 ENHRY and CDR2 SYGVKD. J gave up 2 bases and V 5 bases, and 4 bases lay outside the gene matches. The DNA for the CDR3 is TGTGCCATCAGTTGGGGACAGGGGGCTCCCTACGAGCAGTACTTC. As protein: CAISWGQGAPYEQYF.

The chain has TRBV6-5 and TRBJ2-7; D uncertain. V shed 8 bases and J shed 3 bases, with 11 bases lying between them. The CDR3 totals 12 residues. Germline CDR1 is MNHEY and CDR2 is SVGAGI. The CDR3 DNA reads TGTGCCAGCGGAAGGACCCTCTACGAGCAGTACTTC. Protein product: CASGRTLYEQYF.

The sample holds a few counts of this clone. The V gene is TRBV7-9, the J gene TRBJ1-1; D not resolved. Germline V gives CDR1 SEHNR, CDR2 FQNEAQ (reference sequence). The length of the CDR3 is 13 residues. Trimming took 4 bases from V and 0 from J, leaving 6 bases between them. The chain's CDR3 is CASSSKMNTEAFF. DNA of the CDR3: TGTGCCAGCAGCTCTAAAATGAACACTGAAGCTTTCTTT.

This rearrangement joins TRBV15 to TRBJ2-5; either TRBD1 or TRBD2 may supply D (6 bases each). Trimming stripped 0 bases from V and 3 bases from J, with 14 bases between. In germline, CDR1 is LNHNV, CDR2 YYDKDF (reference sequence). This CDR3 spans 16 amino acids. The DNA of the CDR3 is TGTGCCACCAGCAGAGAAATCGGGGGCGCAGAAGAGACCCAGTACTTC. Translation gives CATSREIGGAEETQYF.

The rearrangement links TRBV5-6 to TRBJ1-2, with unresolved D. Trimming shortened V by 0 bases and J by 6 bases, and 15 bases separated the two germline ends. The V gene's germline CDR1 is SGHDT and CDR2 YYEEEE. The CDR3 is 15 residues long. The CDR3 region is CASSLASPYGHGYTF. CDR3 sequence (DNA): TGTGCCAGCAGCTTGGCCAGTCCGTATGGCCATGGCTACACCTTC.

The CDR3: CASSPTHPRDGRDGYTF. The DNA of the CDR3 is TGTGCCAGCAGCCCTACACACCCACGGGACGGGAGGGATGGCTACACCTTC. The chain recombines TRBV5-4 with TRBJ1-2; the D gene is possibly TRBD1 (5 bases). Per the germline V gene, CDR1 is SGHNT and CDR2 is YYREEE (reference sequence). This CDR3 spans 17 amino acids. V was trimmed by 4 bases and J by 6 bases, leaving 25 bases between them.

The chain is built from TRBV7-2 and TRBJ1-4; D unresolved. V was clipped by 1 base and J by 5 bases, with 8 bases between them. The CDR3 totals 14 residues. Germline V gives CDR1 SGHTA, CDR2 FQGNSA. Here the CDR3 DNA reads TGTGCCAGCAGCTTAGTTACAGAAAATGAAAAACTGTTTTTT. Amino acids: CASSLVTENEKLFF.

J is TRBJ2-3 and V is TRBV9, with D perhaps matching TRBD2 (5 bases). V lost 0 bases to trimming and J lost 1 base, with 12 bases between them. The length of the CDR3 is 16 residues. The germline gives CDR1 SGDLS, CDR2 YYNGEE. CDR3 in amino acids: CASSVDASLGTDTQYF. DNA for the CDR3: TGTGCCAGCAGCGTAGATGCTAGCCTGGGCACAGATACGCAGTATTTT.

This chain links TRBV12-2 with TRBJ1-4. TRBV12-2 constitutes a pseudogene. The CDR3 covers 15 residues. CDR3 bases: TGTGCAAGTCGCTTCACGGCTGCAACTAATGAAAAACTGTTTTTT. Residues: CASRFTAATNEKLFF.

Only one count was recorded for this clone. The gene calls are TRBV7-9 and TRBJ2-1; tentatively, D is TRBD1 (6 bases). In germline, CDR1 is SEHNR, CDR2 FQNEAQ (reference sequence). The CDR3 totals 15 residues. Trimming removed 1 base from V and 4 bases from J, with 11 bases in between. CDR3: CASSLVRGIYNEQFF. The DNA of the CDR3 is TGTGCCAGCAGCTTAGTGAGGGGGATTTACAATGAGCAGTTCTTC.